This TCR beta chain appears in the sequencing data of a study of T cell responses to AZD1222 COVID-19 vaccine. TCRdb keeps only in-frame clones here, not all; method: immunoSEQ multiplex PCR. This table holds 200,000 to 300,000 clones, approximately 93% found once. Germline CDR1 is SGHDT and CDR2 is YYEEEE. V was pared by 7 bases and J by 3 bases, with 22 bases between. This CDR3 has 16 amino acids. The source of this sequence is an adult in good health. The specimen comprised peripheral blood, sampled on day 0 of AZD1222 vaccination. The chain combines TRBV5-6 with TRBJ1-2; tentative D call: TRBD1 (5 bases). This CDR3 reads CASSSDAGLNYYGYTF. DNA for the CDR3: TGTGCCAGCTCCTCCGACGCAGGGCTCAATTACTATGGCTACACCTTC.